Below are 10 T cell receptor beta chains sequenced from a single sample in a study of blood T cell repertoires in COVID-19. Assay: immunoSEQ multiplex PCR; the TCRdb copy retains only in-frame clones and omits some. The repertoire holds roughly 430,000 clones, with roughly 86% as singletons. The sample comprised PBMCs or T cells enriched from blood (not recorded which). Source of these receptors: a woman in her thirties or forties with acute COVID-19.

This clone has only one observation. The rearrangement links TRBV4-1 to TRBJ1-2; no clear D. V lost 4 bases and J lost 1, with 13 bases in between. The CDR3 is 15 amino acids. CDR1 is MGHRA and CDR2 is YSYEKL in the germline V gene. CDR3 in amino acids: CASSRLPRDNYGYTF. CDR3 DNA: TGCGCCAGCAGCCGACTCCCGAGGGATAACTATGGCTACACCTTC.

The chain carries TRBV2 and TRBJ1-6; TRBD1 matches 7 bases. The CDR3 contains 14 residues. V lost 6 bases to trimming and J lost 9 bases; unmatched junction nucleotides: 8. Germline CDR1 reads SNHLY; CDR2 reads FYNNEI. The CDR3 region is CASRETGSGSPLHF. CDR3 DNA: TGTGCCAGCAGGGAGACAGGGTCGGGTTCACCCCTCCACTTT.

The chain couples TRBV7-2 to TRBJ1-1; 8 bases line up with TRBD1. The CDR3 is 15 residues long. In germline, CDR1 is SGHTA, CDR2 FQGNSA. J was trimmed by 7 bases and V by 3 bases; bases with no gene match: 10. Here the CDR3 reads CASSFYDRQGLEAFF. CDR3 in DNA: TGTGCCAGCAGCTTCTATGACCGACAGGGGCTTGAAGCTTTCTTT. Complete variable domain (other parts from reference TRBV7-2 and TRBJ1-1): GAGVSQSPSNKVTEKGKDVELRCDPISGHTALYWYRQSLGQGLEFLIYFQGNSAPDKSGLPSDRFSAERTGGSVSTLTIQRTQQEDSAVYLCASSFYDRQGLEAFFGQGTRLTVV.

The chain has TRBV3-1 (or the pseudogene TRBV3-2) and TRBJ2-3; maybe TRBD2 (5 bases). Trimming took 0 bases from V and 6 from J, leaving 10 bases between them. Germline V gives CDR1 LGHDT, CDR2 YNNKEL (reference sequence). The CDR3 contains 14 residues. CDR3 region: CASSQEGSGDTQYF. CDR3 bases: TGTGCCAGCAGCCAAGAAGGGTCGGGGGATACGCAGTATTTT.

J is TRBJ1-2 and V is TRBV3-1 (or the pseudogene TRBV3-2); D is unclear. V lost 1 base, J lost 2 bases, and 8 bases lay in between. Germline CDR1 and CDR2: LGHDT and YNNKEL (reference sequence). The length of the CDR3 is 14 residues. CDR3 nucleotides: TGTGCCAGCAGCCAAGCGCGCAGGAACTATGGCTACACCTTC. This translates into CASSQARRNYGYTF.

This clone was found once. The CDR3 nucleotides read TGTGCCAGCACCCAATCGACAGGCGGCGGACAGCCCCAGCATTTT. It codes for CASTQSTGGGQPQHF. The V gene is TRBV6-5, the J gene TRBJ1-5; weak D call: TRBD1 (6 bases). The ends were cut back, 7 bases at V and 7 bases at J, with 20 bases in the middle. The germline gives CDR1 MNHEY, CDR2 SVGAGI. The CDR3 extends over 15 amino acids.

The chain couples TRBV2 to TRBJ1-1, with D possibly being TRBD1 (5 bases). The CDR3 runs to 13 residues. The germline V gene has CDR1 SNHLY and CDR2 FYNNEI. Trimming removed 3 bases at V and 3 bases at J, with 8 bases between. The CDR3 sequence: CASSDGGDTEAFF. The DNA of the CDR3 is TGTGCCAGCAGTGACGGAGGGGACACTGAAGCTTTCTTT.

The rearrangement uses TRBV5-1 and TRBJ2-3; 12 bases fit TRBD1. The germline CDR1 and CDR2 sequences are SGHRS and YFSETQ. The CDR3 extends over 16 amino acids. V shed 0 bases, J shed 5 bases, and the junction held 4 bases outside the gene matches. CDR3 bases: TGCGCCAGCAGCTTGGATGGGACAGGGGGCGTAGATACGCAGTATTTT. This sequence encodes CASSLDGTGGVDTQYF.

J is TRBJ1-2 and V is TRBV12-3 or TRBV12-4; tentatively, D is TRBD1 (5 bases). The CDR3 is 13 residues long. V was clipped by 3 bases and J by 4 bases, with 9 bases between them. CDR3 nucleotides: TGTGCCAGCAGTTTGGAGGGGAGCTATGGCTACACCTTC. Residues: CASSLEGSYGYTF.

The DNA of the CDR3 is TGTGCCTGGAGTGTAGTATCTTGGGGGACAAAAAAACTGTTTTTT. It encodes CAWSVVSWGTKKLFF. The rearrangement joins TRBV30 to TRBJ1-4; the D gene is possibly TRBD1 (6 bases). Germline loops: CDR1 GTSNPN, CDR2 SVGIG (reference sequence). The CDR3 is 15 amino acids. V lost 0 bases to trimming and J lost 9 bases, with 17 bases between them.